These T cell receptor beta chains were read from a single sample in a study of T cells in Graves' hyperthyroidism and ophthalmopathy. Via MiXCR, TCRdb re-called the multiplex PCR reads, giving one row per CDR3 protein. The table includes some 490,000 distinct CDR3 sequences, about 20% detected once. The sequenced sample was blood. All receptors derive from a woman in her seventies with Graves' ophthalmopathy. Both conserved end residues are trimmed from each CDR3.

j_call v_call cdr3_aa
TRBJ2-1 TRBV6-1 ASSVRELNEQF
TRBJ2-7 TRBV7-9 ATGAAVSSYEQY
TRBJ1-1 TRBV10-2 ASTWDTEAF
TRBJ1-5 TRBV30 AWSIGRNQPQH
TRBJ1-2 TRBV6-2/TRBV6-3 ASSQFTGYYGYT
TRBJ2-5 TRBV19 ASSIRETQY
TRBJ1-5 TRBV12-3/TRBV12-4 ASSPLGRNQPQH
TRBJ2-2 TRBV19 ASSIDLGTGELF
TRBJ2-7 TRBV4-1 ASSQLGSSSYEQY
TRBJ1-1 TRBV6-1 ASRGGDRGGTEAF
TRBJ2-3 TRBV5-5 ASTLGGRKDTQY
TRBJ2-7 TRBV6-1 ASSAGTSYEQY
TRBJ2-7 TRBV29-1 SVEFGGTEQY
TRBJ2-7 TRBV12-3/TRBV12-4 ASSFSGESSYEQY
TRBJ2-7 TRBV20-1 SAELASYEQY
TRBJ1-2 TRBV30 ASSDREDGYT
TRBJ2-2 TRBV7-3 ASSLWGLTGELF
TRBJ2-7 TRBV19 ASEGLNYEQY
TRBJ2-7 TRBV29-1 SVEALTSGGSYEQY
TRBJ1-1 TRBV20-1 SARGGGTEAF
TRBJ1-5 TRBV30 AWSKTSNQPQH
TRBJ1-1 TRBV28 ASSSPTLGNTEAF
TRBJ1-6 TRBV3-1 ASSHTGGLDSPLH
TRBJ2-1 TRBV5-1 ASSSGDFYNEQF
TRBJ2-5 TRBV20-1 SARALAGETQY
TRBJ1-5 TRBV6-1 ASSPDRVNQPQH
TRBJ2-1 TRBV12-3/TRBV12-4 ASSYRDWASEQF
TRBJ2-7 TRBV5-6 ASSSLPTSGRPREQY
TRBJ2-1 TRBV7-2 ASSLDSLQF
TRBJ1-2 TRBV3-1 ASSLDRVPLNYGYT
TRBJ2-3 TRBV30 AWSVPFAGGAADTQY
TRBJ1-1 TRBV5-6 ASSWGALNTEAF
TRBJ2-3 TRBV29-1 SVEGWSAGATDTQY
TRBJ1-6 TRBV27 ASWGPNYNSPLH
TRBJ1-5 TRBV2 ASSEVLQPQH
TRBJ2-1 TRBV12-3/TRBV12-4 ASRTGGYEQF
TRBJ2-1 TRBV30 AWSVRTANEQF
TRBJ1-1 TRBV3-1 ASSQDVSRGEAF
TRBJ2-7 TRBV15 ATSRDLGEQY
TRBJ2-1 TRBV3-1 ASSQGLAEQF
TRBJ2-1 TRBV6-1 ASKSDGKGF
TRBJ2-3 TRBV4-2 ASSQDGTGASTDTQY
TRBJ2-7 TRBV29-1 SVSSGTGYEQY
TRBJ2-2 TRBV5-1 ASSDWKRRDTGELF
TRBJ2-7 TRBV28 ASSGWTVIGEQY
TRBJ1-1 TRBV28 ASSRGGAPTEAF
TRBJ1-1 TRBV28 ASSLNPGVQAF
TRBJ1-1 TRBV6-1 ASSRSGAPETEAF
TRBJ2-7 TRBV7-8 ASAGATVTYEQY
TRBJ2-3 TRBV7-2 ASSRSGRDTDTQY
TRBJ1-1 TRBV30 AWSGMSMNTEAF
TRBJ2-3 TRBV6-5 ASSYNARQGFSDTQY
TRBJ2-1 TRBV7-2 ASSSASGRGSSYNEQF
TRBJ2-5 TRBV19 ASSIGGAQETQY
TRBJ2-7 TRBV10-3 AISDSAGGYEQY
TRBJ2-7 TRBV20-1 SVPRLPSYEQY
TRBJ2-7 TRBV24-1 ATKSDRDEQY
TRBJ2-7 TRBV6-6 ASSYSIVTGNYEQY
TRBJ2-1 TRBV10-1 ASSPALEGEQF
TRBJ1-1 TRBV6-1 ASRLFRGGATEAF